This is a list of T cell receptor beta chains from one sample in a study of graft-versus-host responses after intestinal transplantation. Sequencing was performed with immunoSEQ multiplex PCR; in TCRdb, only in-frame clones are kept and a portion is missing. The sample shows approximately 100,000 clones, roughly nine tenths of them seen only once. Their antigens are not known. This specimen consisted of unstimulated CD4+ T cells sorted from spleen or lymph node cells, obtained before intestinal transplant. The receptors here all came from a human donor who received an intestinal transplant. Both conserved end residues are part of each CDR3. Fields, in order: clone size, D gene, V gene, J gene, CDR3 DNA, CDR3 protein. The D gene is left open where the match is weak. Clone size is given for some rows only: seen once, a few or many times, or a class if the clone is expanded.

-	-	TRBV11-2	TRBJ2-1	TGTGCCAGCAGCTTAGTTGGGAGCTCCTACAATGAGCAGTTCTTC	CASSLVGSSYNEQFF
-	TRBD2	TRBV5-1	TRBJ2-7	TGTGCCAGCAGCTCTACCGGGACTAGCGGCACCTATGAGCAGTACTTC	CASSSTGTSGTYEQYF
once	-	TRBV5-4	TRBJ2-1	TGTGCCAGCAGCTTTGTCGGGGGGCCCCCCTCAAATGAGCAGTTCTTC	CASSFVGGPPSNEQFF
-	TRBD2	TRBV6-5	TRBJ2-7	TGTGCCAGCAGTTCTCCGGGACTAGCGGGATACGAGCAGTACTTC	CASSSPGLAGYEQYF
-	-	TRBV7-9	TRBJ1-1	TGTGCCAGCAGCTTAGACTTAACTCACACTGAAGCTTTCTTT	CASSLDLTHTEAFF
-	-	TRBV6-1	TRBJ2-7	TGTGCCAGCCATGACTTAATCATATCCTACGAGCAGTACTTC	CASHDLIISYEQYF
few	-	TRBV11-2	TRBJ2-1	TGTGCCAGCAGCTTAGAGCTAGCGGAGCAGTTCTTC	CASSLELAEQFF
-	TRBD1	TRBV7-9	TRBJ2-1	TGTGCCAGCAGCTTAGGACAGGGGAGACACAATGAGCAGTTCTTC	CASSLGQGRHNEQFF
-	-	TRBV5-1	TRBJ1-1	TGCGCCAGCAGCTTCGGGGGGCGTATCCCGATGAACACTGAAGCTTTCTTT	CASSFGGRIPMNTEAFF
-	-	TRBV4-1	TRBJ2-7	TGCGCCAGCAGCCAAGTAGCCGTCCCGAGCTCCTACGAGCAGTACTTC	CASSQVAVPSSYEQYF
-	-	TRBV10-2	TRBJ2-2	TGCGCCAGCACGACAGACCCGAACACCGGGGAGCTGTTTTTT	CASTTDPNTGELFF
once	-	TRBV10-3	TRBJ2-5	TGTGCCATCAGGTCCACCGAATCCCAAGAGACCCAGTACTTC	CAIRSTESQETQYF
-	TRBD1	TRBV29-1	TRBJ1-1	TGCAGCGTGGGACAGGGGAACACTGAAGCTTTCTTT	CSVGQGNTEAFF
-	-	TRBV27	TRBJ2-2	TGTGCCAGCAGTTATGTCCTCACCGGGGAGCTGTTTTTT	CASSYVLTGELFF
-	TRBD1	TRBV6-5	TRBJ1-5	TGTGCCAGCAGGCGGGACAGGGCGGGCAATCAGCCCCAGCATTTT	CASRRDRAGNQPQHF
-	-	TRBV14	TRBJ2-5	TGTGCCAGCAGCCCAGGGGGGACCATCCAAGAGACCCAGTACTTC	CASSPGGTIQETQYF
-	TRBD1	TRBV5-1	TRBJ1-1	TGCGCCAGCAGCCCTACAGGGGGCTCTCGAGAAGCTTTCTTT	CASSPTGGSREAFF
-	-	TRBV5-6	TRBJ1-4	TGTGCCAGCAGCGCCCCCCCGGATAGGGGTAATGAAAAACTGTTTTTT	CASSAPPDRGNEKLFF
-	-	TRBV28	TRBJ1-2	TGTGCCACAAGGGGCGGGGGACTCCCTGGCTACACCTTC	CATRGGGLPGYTF
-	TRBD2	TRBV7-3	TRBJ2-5	TGTGCCAGCAGCTTAAACGGCGGGGGGCTGGAGACCCAGTACTTC	CASSLNGGGLETQYF
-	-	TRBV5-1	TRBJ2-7	TGCGCCAGCAGCCACGCCTCGCCCCCGTACGAGCAGTACTTC	CASSHASPPYEQYF
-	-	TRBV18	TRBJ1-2	TGTGCCAGCTCACAAACAGGGCGCGATCCCTATGGCTACACCTTC	CASSQTGRDPYGYTF
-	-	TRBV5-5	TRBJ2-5	TGTGCCAGCAGCTTGTGGCAGGGACGAGAGACCCAGTACTTC	CASSLWQGRETQYF
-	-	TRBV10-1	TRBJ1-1	TGCGCCAGCAGTGAGGGGGCCAGGTTCGCTGAAGCTTTCTTT	CASSEGARFAEAFF
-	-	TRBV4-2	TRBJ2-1	TGTGCCAGCAGCCAAGAAAACCCCCCCCCACCCCAGGAGCAGTTCTTC	CASSQENPPPPQEQFF
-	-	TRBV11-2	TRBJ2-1	TGTGCCAGCAGCTTGAGGCCAAGCTCCTACAATGAGCAGTTCTTC	CASSLRPSSYNEQFF
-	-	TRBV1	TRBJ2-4	TGCACCAGCAGCCAAGATGGTACCCCATGGGACGTTAGCATTCAGTACTTC	CTSSQDGTPWDVSIQYF
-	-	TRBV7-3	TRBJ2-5	TGTGCCAGCCACAGGGACTGGGCGGGGGCGACCCAGTACTTC	CASHRDWAGATQYF
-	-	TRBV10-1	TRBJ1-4	TGCGCCAGCAGTGATGGGGCAGGGGTTGAAAAACTGTTTTTT	CASSDGAGVEKLFF